This T cell receptor (beta chain) derives from a study of monozygotic twins with inflammatory bowel disease. Notes on this clonotype: The antigen is undetermined.

With the 5' RACE reads reprocessed, TCRdb shows one record per CDR3 protein and no DNA. Its clone listing holds over 200,000 distinct CDR3 sequences. Broader study findings: No difference was seen in repertoire similarity between concordant and discordant twins, possibly from limited power.

CDR3 length equals 17 residues. Germline CDR1 is SQVTM and CDR2 is ANQGSEA. The J gene is TRBJ2-5, the V gene TRBV29-1; TCRdb lists TRBD2, though no DNA is available to test this call. The sample taken for sequencing was blood. The TCR was taken from a human donor with ulcerative colitis or Crohn's disease, or a healthy co-twin of an affected twin (not recorded which). CDR3 protein: CSATPAWAGALVETQYF.